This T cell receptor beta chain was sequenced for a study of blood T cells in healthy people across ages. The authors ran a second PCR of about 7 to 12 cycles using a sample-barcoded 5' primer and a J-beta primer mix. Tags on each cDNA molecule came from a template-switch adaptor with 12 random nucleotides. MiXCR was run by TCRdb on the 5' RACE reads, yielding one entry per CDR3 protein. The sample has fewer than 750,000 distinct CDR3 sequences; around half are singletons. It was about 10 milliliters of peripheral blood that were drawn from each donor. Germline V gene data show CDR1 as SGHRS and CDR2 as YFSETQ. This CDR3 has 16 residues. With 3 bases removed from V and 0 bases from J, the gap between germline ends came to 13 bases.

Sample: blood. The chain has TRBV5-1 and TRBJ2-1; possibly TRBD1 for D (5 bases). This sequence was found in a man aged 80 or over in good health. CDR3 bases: TGCGCCAGCAGCTCAAAAGGGGCTAGCTCCTACAATGAGCAGTTCTTC. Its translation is CASSSKGASSYNEQFF. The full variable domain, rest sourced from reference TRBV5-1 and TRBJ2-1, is KAGVTQTPRYLIKTRGQQVTLSCSPISGHRSVSWYQQTPGQGLQFLFEYFSETQRNKGNFPGRFSGRQFSNSRSEMNVSTLELGDSALYLCASSSKGASSYNEQFFGPGTRLTVL.